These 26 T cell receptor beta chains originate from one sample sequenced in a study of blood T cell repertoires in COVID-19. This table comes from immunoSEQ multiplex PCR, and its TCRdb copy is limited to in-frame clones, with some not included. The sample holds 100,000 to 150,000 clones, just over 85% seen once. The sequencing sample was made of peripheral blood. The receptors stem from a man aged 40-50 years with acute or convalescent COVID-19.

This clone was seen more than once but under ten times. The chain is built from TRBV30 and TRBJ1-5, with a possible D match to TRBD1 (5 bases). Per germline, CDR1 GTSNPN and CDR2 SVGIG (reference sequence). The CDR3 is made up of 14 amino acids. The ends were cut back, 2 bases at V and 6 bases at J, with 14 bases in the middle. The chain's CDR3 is CAWSRAGIGQPQHF. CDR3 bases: TGTGCCTGGAGTAGGGCAGGGATCGGTCAGCCCCAGCATTTT.

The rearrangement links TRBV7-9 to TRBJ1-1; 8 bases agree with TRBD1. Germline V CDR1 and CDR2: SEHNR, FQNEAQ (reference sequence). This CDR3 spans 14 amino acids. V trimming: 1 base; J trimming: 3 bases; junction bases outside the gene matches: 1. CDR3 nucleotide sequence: TGTGCCAGCAGCTTAGGGACAGGGTACACTGAAGCTTTCTTT. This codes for CASSLGTGYTEAFF.

CDR3 loop: CASSLTENTEAFF. CDR3 DNA sequence: TGCGCCAGCAGCTTGACAGAGAACACTGAAGCTTTCTTT. The chain employs TRBV5-1 and TRBJ1-1; D gene unclear. The V and J ends lost 1 base and 1 base respectively, with 5 bases between them. CDR3 size: 13 residues. Germline assignment: CDR1 SGHRS and CDR2 YFSETQ.

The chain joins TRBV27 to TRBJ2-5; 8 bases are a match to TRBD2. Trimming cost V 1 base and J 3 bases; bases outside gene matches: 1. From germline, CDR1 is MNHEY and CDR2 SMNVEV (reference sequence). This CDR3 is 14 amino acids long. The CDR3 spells CASSLYSGKETQYF. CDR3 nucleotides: TGTGCCAGCAGTTTATATAGCGGGAAAGAGACCCAGTACTTC.

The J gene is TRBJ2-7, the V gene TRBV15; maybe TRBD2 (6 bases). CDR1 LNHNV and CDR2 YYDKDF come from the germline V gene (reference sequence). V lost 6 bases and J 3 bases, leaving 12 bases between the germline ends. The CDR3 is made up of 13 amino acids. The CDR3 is CATSVGGVYEQYF. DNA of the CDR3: TGTGCCACCAGTGTGGGGGGAGTCTACGAGCAGTACTTC. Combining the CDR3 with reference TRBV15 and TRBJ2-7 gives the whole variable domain DAMVIQNPRYQVTQFGKPVTLSCSQTLNHNVMYWYQQKSSQAPKLLFHYYDKDFNNEADTPDNFQSRRPNTSFCFLDIRSPGLGDTAMYLCATSVGGVYEQYFGPGTRLTVT.

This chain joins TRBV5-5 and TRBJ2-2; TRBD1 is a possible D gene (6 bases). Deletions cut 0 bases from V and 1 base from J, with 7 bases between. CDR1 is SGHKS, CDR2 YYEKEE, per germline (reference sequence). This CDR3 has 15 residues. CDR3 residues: CASSLGTVNTGELFF. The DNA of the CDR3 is TGTGCCAGCAGCTTGGGGACAGTGAACACCGGGGAGCTGTTTTTT.

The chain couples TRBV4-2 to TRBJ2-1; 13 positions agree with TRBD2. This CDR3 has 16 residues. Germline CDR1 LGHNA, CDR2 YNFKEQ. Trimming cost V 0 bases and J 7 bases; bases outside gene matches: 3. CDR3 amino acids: CASSQETSGRVNEQFF. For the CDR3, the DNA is TGTGCCAGCAGCCAAGAAACTAGCGGGAGGGTGAATGAGCAGTTCTTC.

CDR3 residues: CASSQGGEAEAFF. The CDR3 nucleotides are TGTGCCAGCAGCCAAGGGGGGGAGGCTGAAGCTTTCTTT. This chain joins TRBV14 and TRBJ1-1, with D tentatively TRBD1 (5 bases). V shed 1 base and J shed 6 bases, with 9 bases lying between them. This CDR3 comprises 13 residues. Germline V lookup: CDR1 SGHDN, CDR2 FVKESK.

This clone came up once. CDR3 residues: CASSKFAGGGNTIYF. CDR3 sequence (DNA): TGTGCCAGCAGCAAATTCGCAGGGGGTGGAAACACCATATATTTT. The chain has TRBV7-3 and TRBJ1-3; 7 positions match TRBD1. The trim removed 5 bases at V and 3 bases at J, leaving 7 bases unmatched. The CDR3 is made up of 15 amino acids. Germline V gene lookup returns CDR1 SGHTA and CDR2 FQGTGA.

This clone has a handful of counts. The CDR3 sequence: CASSSGTGLFNYGYTF. The CDR3 DNA is TGCGCCAGCAGCTCCGGGACAGGGTTATTTAACTATGGCTACACCTTC. The V and J genes are TRBV5-1 and TRBJ1-2, with 9 bases fitting TRBD1. Germline V gives CDR1 SGHRS, CDR2 YFSETQ. The CDR3 covers 16 residues. V lost 3 bases, J lost 1 base, and 7 bases stayed unmatched.

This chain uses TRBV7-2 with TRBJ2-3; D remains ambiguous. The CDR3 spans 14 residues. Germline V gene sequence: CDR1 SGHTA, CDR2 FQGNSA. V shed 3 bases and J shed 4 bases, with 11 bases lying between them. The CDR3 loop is CASSFEVYSDTQYF. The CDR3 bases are TGTGCCAGCAGCTTTGAGGTTTACTCAGATACGCAGTATTTT.

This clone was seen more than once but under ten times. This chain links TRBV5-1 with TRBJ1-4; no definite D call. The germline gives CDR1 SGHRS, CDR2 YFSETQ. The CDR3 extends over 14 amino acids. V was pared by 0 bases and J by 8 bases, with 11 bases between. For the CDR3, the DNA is TGCGCCAGCAGCTTGGCCGGGAATCGGGAAAAACTGTTTTTT. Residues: CASSLAGNREKLFF.

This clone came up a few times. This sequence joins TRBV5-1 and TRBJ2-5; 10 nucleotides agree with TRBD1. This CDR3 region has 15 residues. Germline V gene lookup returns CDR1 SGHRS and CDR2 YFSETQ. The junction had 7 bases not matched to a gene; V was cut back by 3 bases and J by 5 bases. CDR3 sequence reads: CASSSPTGGRETQYF. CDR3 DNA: TGCGCCAGCAGCTCACCGACAGGGGGCAGGGAGACCCAGTACTTC.

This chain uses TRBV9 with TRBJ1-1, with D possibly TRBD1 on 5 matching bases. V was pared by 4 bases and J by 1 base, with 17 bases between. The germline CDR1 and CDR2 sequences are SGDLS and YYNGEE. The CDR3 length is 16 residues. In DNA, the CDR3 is TGTGCCAGCAGCCCTAGTTTCTGGACAAAGAACACTGAAGCTTTCTTT. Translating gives CASSPSFWTKNTEAFF.

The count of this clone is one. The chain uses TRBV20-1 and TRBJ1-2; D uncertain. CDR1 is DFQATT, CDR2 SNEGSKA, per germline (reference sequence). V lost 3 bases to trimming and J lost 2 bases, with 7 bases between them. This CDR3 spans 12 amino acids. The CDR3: CSASTVNYGYTF. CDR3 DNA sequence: TGCAGTGCTAGTACGGTAAACTATGGCTACACCTTC.

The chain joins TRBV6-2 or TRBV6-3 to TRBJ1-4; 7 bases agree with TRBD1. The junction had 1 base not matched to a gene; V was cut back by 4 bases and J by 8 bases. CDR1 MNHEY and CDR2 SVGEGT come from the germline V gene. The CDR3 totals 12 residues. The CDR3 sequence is CASSLQGEKLFF. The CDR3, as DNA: TGTGCCAGCAGTTTACAGGGGGAAAAACTGTTTTTT.

This chain's CDR3 is CASSEARPGQGSEKLFF. Written as DNA, the CDR3 is TGCGCCAGCAGTGAGGCTCGTCCAGGGCAGGGATCTGAAAAACTGTTTTTT. The chain is built from TRBV10-2 and TRBJ1-4; D might be TRBD1 (5 bases). Germline V CDR1 and CDR2: WSHSY, SAAADI. Trimming left V 2 bases short and J 7 bases short, with 20 bases between. There are 17 residues in the CDR3.

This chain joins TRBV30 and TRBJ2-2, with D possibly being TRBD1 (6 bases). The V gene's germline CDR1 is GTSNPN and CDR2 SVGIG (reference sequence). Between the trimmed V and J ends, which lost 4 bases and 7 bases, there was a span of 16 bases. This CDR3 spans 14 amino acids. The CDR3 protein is CAWIGGQISGELFF. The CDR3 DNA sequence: TGTGCCTGGATAGGAGGACAGATCAGCGGGGAGCTGTTTTTT. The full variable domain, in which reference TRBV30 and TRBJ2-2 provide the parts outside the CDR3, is SQTIHQWPATLVQPVGSPLSLECTVEGTSNPNLYWYRQAAGRGLQLLFYSVGIGQISSEVPQNLSASRPQDRQFILSSKKLLLSDSGFYLCAWIGGQISGELFFGEGSRLTVL.

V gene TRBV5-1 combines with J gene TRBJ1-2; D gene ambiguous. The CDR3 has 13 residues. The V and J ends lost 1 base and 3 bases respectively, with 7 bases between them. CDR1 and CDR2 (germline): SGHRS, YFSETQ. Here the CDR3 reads CASSLRVDYGYTF. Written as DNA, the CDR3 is TGCGCCAGCAGCTTGCGGGTCGACTATGGCTACACCTTC.

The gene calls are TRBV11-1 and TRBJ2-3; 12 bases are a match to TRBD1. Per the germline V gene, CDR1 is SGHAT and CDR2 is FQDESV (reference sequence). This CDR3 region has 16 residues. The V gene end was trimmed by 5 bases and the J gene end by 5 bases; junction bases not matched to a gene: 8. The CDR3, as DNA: TGTGCCAGCAGCAAGGGACAGGGGGCGTGGAAAGATACGCAGTATTTT. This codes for CASSKGQGAWKDTQYF. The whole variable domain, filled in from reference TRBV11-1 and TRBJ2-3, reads EAEVAQSPRYKITEKSQAVAFWCDPISGHATLYWYRQILGQGPELLVQFQDESVVDDSQLPKDRFSAERLKGVDSTLKIQPAELGDSAMYLCASSKGQGAWKDTQYFGPGTRLTVL.

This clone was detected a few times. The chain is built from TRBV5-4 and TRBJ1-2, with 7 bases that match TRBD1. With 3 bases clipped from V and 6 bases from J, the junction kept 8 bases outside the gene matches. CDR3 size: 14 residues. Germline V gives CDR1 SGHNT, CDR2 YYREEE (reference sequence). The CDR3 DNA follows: TGTGCCAGCAGCTCCCGACAGGGTGCGGATGGCTACACCTTC. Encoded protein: CASSSRQGADGYTF.

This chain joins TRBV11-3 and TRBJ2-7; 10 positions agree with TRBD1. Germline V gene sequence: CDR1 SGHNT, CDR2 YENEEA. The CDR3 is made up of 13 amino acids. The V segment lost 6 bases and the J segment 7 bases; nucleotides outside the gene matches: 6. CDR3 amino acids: CASSPGTGDEQYF. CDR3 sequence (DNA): TGTGCCAGCAGTCCCGGGACAGGGGATGAGCAGTACTTC.

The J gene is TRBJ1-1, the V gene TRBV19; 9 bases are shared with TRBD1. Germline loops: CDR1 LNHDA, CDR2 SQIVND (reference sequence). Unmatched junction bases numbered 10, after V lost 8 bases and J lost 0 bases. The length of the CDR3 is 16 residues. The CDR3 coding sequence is TGTGCCAGTTGGACCGGGACAGGGAACATGAACACTGAAGCTTTCTTT. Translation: CASWTGTGNMNTEAFF.

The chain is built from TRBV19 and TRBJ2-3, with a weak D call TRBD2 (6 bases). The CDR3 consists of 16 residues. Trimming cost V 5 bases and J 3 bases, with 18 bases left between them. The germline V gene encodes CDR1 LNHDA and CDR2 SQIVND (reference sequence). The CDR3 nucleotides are TGTGCCAGTAGTTCAGGAGGGCCAGGCGGGACAGATACGCAGTATTTT. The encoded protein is CASSSGGPGGTDTQYF.

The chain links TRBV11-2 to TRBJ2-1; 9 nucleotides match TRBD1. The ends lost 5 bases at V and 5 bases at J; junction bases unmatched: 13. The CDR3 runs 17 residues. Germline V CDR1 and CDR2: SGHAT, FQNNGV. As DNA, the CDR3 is TGTGCCAGCAGCCGTGGACAGGGGAGGGCCGATCACAATGAGCAGTTCTTC. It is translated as CASSRGQGRADHNEQFF.

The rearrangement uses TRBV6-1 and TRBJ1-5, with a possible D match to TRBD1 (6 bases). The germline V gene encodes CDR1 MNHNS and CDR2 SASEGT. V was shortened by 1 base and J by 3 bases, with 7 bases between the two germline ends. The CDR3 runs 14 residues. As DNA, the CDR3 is TGTGCCAGCAGTGAAGGACAGGACAATCAGCCCCAGCATTTT. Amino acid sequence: CASSEGQDNQPQHF.